Listed below are T cell receptor beta chains from one sample, sequenced in a study of T cells in Graves' hyperthyroidism and ophthalmopathy. TCRdb passed the multiplex PCR reads through MiXCR, listing each CDR3 protein once. Seen here are hundreds of thousands of distinct CDR3 sequences, 15% to 19% observed once, and the top ten hold roughly 7.4%. Sequencing was performed on blood. All receptors come from a young woman with Graves' hyperthyroidism. CDR3s include the opening cysteine and the closing phenylalanine or tryptophan. The order of the fields is V gene, J gene, D gene, clone size, CDR3 DNA, CDR3 protein. The D gene is left open where the match is weak. Clone size, where shown, is once, few, many, or a class for clones that have expanded.

TRBV12-3/TRBV12-4	TRBJ2-5	-	many	TGTGCCAGCAGTTTATATGGGACCCAGTACTTC	CASSLYGTQYF
TRBV27	TRBJ2-2	-	-	TGTGCCAGCAGTCCAGGACTACTGCCGGCGAACACCGGGGAGCTGTTTTTT	CASSPGLLPANTGELFF
TRBV27	TRBJ2-3	-	many	TGTGCCAGCAGTCTGGAAGCAGGGTCTACAGATACGCAGTATTTT	CASSLEAGSTDTQYF
TRBV11-3	TRBJ1-5	-	many	TGTGCCAGCAGCTTAGTGGCAGCTAGAAATCAGCCCCAGCATTTT	CASSLVAARNQPQHF
TRBV28	TRBJ2-2	-	many	TGTGCCAGCAGTGGACGGGGGAACACCGGGGAGCTGTTTTTT	CASSGRGNTGELFF
TRBV7-6	TRBJ2-7	-	many	TGTGCCAGCAGCTCTGCCCCCGGGGGCTCCTACGAGCAGTACTTC	CASSSAPGGSYEQYF
TRBV6-1	TRBJ1-2	TRBD1	many	TGTGCCAGCCGTTTACGGACAGGGGCTGGCTACACCTTC	CASRLRTGAGYTF
TRBV6-2/TRBV6-3	TRBJ2-1	-	few	TGTGCCAGCAGTGAGGTTATTGGGTACAATGAGCAGTTCTTC	CASSEVIGYNEQFF
TRBV2	TRBJ1-3	-	-	TGTGCCAGCAAAAGGACAGAGGGAAACACCATATATTTT	CASKRTEGNTIYF
TRBV5-1	TRBJ2-5	-	many	TGCGCCAGCAGCTTACCCCGTTCTGTGGAGACCCAGTACTTC	CASSLPRSVETQYF
TRBV13	TRBJ2-3	TRBD1	-	TGTGCCAGCAGCTTTAGGGGGCGAAGTGTGGATACGCAGTATTTT	CASSFRGRSVDTQYF
TRBV7-8	TRBJ2-2	-	many	TGTGCCAGCAGCTTAGCGCTCGTAGGAGGAACCGGGGAGCTGTTTTTT	CASSLALVGGTGELFF
TRBV5-1	TRBJ1-4	-	many	TGCGCCAGCAGCTTCAGGGCAGCTAATGAAAAACTGTTTTTT	CASSFRAANEKLFF
TRBV19	TRBJ1-1	-	-	TGTGCCAGTAGTACCTTAGTGAACACTGAAGCTTTCTTT	CASSTLVNTEAFF
TRBV12-3/TRBV12-4	TRBJ1-3	-	-	TGTGCCACTCTACCCTTAACCTCAGTATATTTT	CATLPLTSVYF
TRBV19	TRBJ1-1	TRBD1	many	TGTGCCAGTAACCCAGGGACAGAGAACACTGAAGCTTTCTTT	CASNPGTENTEAFF
TRBV5-1	TRBJ2-7	TRBD1	many	TGCGCCAGCAAAGAAGGGGACAGCAGCTCCTACGAGCAGTACTTC	CASKEGDSSSYEQYF
TRBV7-9	TRBJ2-2	TRBD1	-	TGTGCCAGCAGCTCCGCCGGCCGGGACAGCTACACCGGGGAGCTGTTTTTT	CASSSAGRDSYTGELFF
TRBV4-1	TRBJ1-4	-	-	TGCGCCAGCAGCCAAGATGTCCAGGGTCGGGAAAAACTGTTTTTT	CASSQDVQGREKLFF
TRBV7-9	TRBJ2-2	-	many	TGTGCCAGCAGCTTCCCTCGCATAAAGGACACCGGGGAGCTGTTTTTT	CASSFPRIKDTGELFF
TRBV5-1	TRBJ2-3	TRBD2	many	TGCGCCAGCAGAGAGAGGACTAGTGCAGATACGCAGTATTTT	CASRERTSADTQYF
TRBV29-1	TRBJ2-7	TRBD2	many	TGCAGCGTAACTAGCGGGAGCGGCGAGCAGTACTTC	CSVTSGSGEQYF
TRBV20-1	TRBJ2-3	-	few	TGCAGTGCTCCTGAAAGACTAGCAGATACGCAGTATTTT	CSAPERLADTQYF
TRBV12-3/TRBV12-4	TRBJ1-1	TRBD1	many	TGTGCCAGCAAGAGACTAGGACAGGGGGTAAGGAACACTGAAGCTTTCTTT	CASKRLGQGVRNTEAFF
TRBV5-6	TRBJ2-1	-	few	TGTGCCAGCAGCTCTTTTCGCCTGGGGGAAACCTTCTCCTACAATGAGCAGTTCTTC	CASSSFRLGETFSYNEQFF
TRBV20-1	TRBJ1-4	-	-	TGCAGTGCTAGAGATCCCCCGGATGAAAAACTGTTTTTT	CSARDPPDEKLFF
TRBV12-3/TRBV12-4	TRBJ1-5	TRBD1	many	TGTGCCAGCAGGACAGGGGAGGGTCAGCCCCAGCATTTT	CASRTGEGQPQHF
TRBV30	TRBJ2-3	-	-	TGTACCTGGAGTGGTGGGACTCCTTACACAGATGCGCAGTATTTT	CTWSGGTPYTDAQYF
TRBV6-1	TRBJ2-4	-	-	TGTGCCAGCAATACCCGGGACAACATTCAGTACTTC	CASNTRDNIQYF
TRBV20-1	TRBJ2-4	TRBD2	-	TGCAGTGCTAGCCGGGGGGGGGCCAAAAACATTCAGTACTTC	CSASRGGAKNIQYF
TRBV12-3/TRBV12-4	TRBJ2-3	-	many	TGTGCCAGCAGGCACAGGGAAGATACGCAGTATTTT	CASRHREDTQYF
TRBV30	TRBJ2-3	TRBD1	many	TGTGCCTGGACGGGACAGCGTTCTAGCACAGATACGCAGTATTTT	CAWTGQRSSTDTQYF
TRBV30	TRBJ1-5	-	many	TGTGCCTGGAGGACAGGTCCAAATCAGCCCCAGCATTTT	CAWRTGPNQPQHF
TRBV11-3	TRBJ2-1	TRBD2	many	TGTGCCAGCAGCCAAGTCACTAGCGGGAGCCATGAGCAGTTCTTC	CASSQVTSGSHEQFF